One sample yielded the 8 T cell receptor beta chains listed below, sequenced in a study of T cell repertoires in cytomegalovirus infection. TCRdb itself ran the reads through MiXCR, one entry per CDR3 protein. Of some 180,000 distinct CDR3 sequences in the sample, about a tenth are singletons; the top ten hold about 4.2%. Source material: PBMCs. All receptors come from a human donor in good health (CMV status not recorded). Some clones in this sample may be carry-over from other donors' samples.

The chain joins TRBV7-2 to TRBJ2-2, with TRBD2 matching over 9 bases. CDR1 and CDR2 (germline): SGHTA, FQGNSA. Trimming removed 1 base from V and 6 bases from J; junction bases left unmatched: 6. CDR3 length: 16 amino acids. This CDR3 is CASSLVSGSSAGELFF. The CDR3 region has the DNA TGTGCCAGCAGCTTAGTTAGCGGGAGCTCGGCCGGGGAGCTGTTTTTT. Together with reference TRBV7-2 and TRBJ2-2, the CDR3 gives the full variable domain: GAGVSQSPSNKVTEKGKDVELRCDPISGHTALYWYRQSLGQGLEFLIYFQGNSAPDKSGLPSDRFSAERTGGSVSTLTIQRTQQEDSAVYLCASSLVSGSSAGELFFGEGSRLTVL.

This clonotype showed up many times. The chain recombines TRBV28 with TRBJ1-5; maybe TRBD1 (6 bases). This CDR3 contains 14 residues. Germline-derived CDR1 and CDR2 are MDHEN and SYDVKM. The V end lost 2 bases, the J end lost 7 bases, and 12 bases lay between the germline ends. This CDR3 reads CASSLEQGRQPQHF. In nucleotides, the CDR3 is TGTGCCAGCAGTTTAGAACAGGGAAGGCAGCCCCAGCATTTT.

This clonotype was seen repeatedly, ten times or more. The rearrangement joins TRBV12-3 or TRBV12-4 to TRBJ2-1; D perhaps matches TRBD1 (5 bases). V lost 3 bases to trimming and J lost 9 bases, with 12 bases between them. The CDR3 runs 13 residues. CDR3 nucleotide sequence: TGTGCCAGCAGTTTTCAGCAGGGCGGTGAGCAGTTCTTC. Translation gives CASSFQQGGEQFF.

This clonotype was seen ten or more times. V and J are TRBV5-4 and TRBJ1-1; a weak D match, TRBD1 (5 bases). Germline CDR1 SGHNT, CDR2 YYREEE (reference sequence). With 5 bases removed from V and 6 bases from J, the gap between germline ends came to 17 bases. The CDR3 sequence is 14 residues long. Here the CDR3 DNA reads TGTGCCAGCAGTCCCACAGGAGGATGGCCTGAAGCTTTCTTT. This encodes CASSPTGGWPEAFF.

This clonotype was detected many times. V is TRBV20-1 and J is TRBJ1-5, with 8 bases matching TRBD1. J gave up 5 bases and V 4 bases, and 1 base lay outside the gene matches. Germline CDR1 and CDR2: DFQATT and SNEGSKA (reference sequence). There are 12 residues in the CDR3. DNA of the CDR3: TGCAGTGCTAAGACAGGGGATCAGCCCCAGCATTTT. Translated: CSAKTGDQPQHF.

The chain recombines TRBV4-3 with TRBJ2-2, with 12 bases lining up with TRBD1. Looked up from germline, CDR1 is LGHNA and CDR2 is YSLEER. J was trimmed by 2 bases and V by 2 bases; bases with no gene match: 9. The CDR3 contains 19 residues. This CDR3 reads CASSQMDAGQGANTGELFF. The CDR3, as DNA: TGCGCCAGCAGCCAAATGGATGCGGGACAGGGGGCTAACACCGGGGAGCTGTTTTTT.

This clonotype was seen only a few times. The CDR3 bases are TGCAGCGTTGAAGCTCGGCAAGAGACCCAGTACTTC. Protein: CSVEARQETQYF. V and J are TRBV29-1 and TRBJ2-5; D gene uncertain. The CDR3 sequence is 12 residues long. V lost 1 base, J lost 2 bases, and 5 bases lay in between. Germline CDR1 and CDR2: SQVTM and ANQGSEA. The variable domain in full, completed from reference TRBV29-1 and TRBJ2-5, reads SAVISQKPSRDICQRGTSLTIQCQVDSQVTMMFWYRQQPGQSLTLIATANQGSEATYESGFVIDKFPISRPNLTFSTLTVSNMSPEDSSIYLCSVEARQETQYFGPGTRLLVL.

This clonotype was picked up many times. The CDR3, as DNA: TGTGCCAGCAGCGACAGGTATAGCAATCAGCCCCAGCATTTT. Translated, it gives CASSDRYSNQPQHF. The chain carries TRBV7-2 and TRBJ1-5; TRBD1 is a possible D gene (6 bases). Germline CDR1 is SGHTA and CDR2 is FQGNSA. This CDR3 has 14 residues. V gave up 5 bases and J gave up 0 bases, with 8 bases separating them.